This section outlines one TCR beta chain sequence together with its context. Germline V lookup: CDR1 SGHTA, CDR2 FQGNSA. After removal of 4 bases from V and 7 bases from J, the junction contained 7 bases not matched to a gene. The CDR3 has 15 amino acids. The data were taken from a study of blood T cell repertoires in COVID-19. TCRdb's copy holds only in-frame clones and misses some; the assay was immunoSEQ multiplex PCR. The sample lists fewer than 350,000 clones; around nine tenths were seen once. The rearrangement joins TRBV7-2 to TRBJ1-6; 7 nucleotides line up with TRBD1. The sequence came from a woman aged 35 to 49 who had recovered from COVID-19. Source material: PBMCs or T cells enriched from blood (not recorded which). The CDR3 loop is CASSWRGQRNSPLHF. CDR3 nucleotides: TGTGCCAGCAGCTGGAGGGGACAGAGAAATTCACCCCTCCACTTT.